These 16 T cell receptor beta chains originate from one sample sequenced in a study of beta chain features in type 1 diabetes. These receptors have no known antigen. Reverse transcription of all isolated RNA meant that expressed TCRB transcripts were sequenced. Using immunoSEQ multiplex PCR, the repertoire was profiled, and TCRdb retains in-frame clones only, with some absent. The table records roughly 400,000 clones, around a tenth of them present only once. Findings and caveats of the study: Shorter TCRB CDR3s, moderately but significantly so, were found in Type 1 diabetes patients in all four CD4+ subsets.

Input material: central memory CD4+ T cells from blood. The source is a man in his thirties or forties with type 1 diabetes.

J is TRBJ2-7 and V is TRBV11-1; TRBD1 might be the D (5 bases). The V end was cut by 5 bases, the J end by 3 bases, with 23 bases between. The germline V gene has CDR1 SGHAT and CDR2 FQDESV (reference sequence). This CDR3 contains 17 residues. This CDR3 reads CASSPPPTTGSYYEQYF. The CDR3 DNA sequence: TGTGCCAGCAGCCCACCCCCGACCACAGGATCCTACTACGAGCAGTACTTC.

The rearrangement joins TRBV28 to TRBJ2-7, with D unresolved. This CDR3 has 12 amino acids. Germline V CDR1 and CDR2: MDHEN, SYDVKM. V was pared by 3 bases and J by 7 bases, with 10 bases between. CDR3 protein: CASSLLPDEQYF. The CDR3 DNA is TGTGCCAGCAGTTTGCTTCCGGATGAGCAGTACTTC.

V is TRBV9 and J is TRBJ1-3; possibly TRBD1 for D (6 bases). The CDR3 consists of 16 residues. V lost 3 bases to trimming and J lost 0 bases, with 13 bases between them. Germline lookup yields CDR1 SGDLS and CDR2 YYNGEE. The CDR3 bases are TGTGCCAGCAGCGCCCTTCTGGACAGCTCTGGAAACACCATATATTTT. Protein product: CASSALLDSSGNTIYF.

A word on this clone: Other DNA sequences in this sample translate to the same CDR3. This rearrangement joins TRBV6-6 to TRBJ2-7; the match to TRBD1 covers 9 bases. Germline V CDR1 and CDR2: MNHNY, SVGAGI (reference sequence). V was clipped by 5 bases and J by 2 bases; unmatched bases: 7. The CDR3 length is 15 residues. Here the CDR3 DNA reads TGTGCCAGCAGTGATCTCGGGACAGGGACCTACGAGCAGTACTTC. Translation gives CASSDLGTGTYEQYF.

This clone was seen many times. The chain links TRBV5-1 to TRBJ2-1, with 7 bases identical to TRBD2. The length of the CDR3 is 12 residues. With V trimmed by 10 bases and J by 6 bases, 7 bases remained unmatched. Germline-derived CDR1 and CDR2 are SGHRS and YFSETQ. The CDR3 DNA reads TGCGCCTCCCATCCGGGGGGCAATGAGCAGTTCTTC. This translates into CASHPGGNEQFF.

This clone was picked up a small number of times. The CDR3 bases are TGTGCCAGTACCCGGACGGTCCTTCGCTCTGGAAACACCATATATTTT. The encoded protein is CASTRTVLRSGNTIYF. This chain links TRBV19 with TRBJ1-3; D not resolved. Germline V gene data show CDR1 as LNHDA and CDR2 as SQIVND (reference sequence). The CDR3 totals 16 residues. Deletions cut 7 bases from V and 0 bases from J, with 16 bases between.

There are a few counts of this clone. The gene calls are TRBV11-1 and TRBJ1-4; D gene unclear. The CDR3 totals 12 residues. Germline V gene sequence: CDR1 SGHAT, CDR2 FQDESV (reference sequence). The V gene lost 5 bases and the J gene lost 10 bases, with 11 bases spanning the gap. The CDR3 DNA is TGTGCCAGCAGCCACGATGCAGGAAAACTGTTTTTT. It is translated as CASSHDAGKLFF.

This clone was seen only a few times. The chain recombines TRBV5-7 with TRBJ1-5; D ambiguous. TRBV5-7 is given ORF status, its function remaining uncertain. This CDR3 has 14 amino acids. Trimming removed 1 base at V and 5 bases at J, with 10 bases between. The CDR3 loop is CASSLISRDQPQHF. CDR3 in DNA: TGTGCCAGCAGCTTGATATCCCGGGATCAGCCCCAGCATTTT.

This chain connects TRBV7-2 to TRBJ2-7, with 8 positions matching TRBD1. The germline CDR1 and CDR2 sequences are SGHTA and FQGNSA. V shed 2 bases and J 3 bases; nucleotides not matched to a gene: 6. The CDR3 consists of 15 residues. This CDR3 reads CASSLMGQVGYEQYF. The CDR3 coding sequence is TGTGCCAGCAGCTTAATGGGACAGGTCGGCTACGAGCAGTACTTC.

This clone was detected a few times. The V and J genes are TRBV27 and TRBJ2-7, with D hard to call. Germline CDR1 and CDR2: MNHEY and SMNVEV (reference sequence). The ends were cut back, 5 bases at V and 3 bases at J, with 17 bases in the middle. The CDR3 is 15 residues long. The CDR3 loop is CASSRDGPNLYEQYF. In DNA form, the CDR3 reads TGTGCCAGCAGTCGAGACGGGCCGAACCTCTACGAGCAGTACTTC.

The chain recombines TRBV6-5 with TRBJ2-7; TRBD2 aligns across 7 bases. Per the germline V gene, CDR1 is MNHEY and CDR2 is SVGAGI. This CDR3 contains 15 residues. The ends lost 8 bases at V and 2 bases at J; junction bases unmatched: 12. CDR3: CASLPGGSGTYEQYF. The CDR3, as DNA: TGTGCCAGCCTACCGGGCGGGAGCGGGACCTACGAGCAGTACTTC.

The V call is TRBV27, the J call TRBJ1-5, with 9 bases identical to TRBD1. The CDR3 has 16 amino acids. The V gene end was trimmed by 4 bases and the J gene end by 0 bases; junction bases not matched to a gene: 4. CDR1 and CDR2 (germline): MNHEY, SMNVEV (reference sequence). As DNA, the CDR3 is TGTGCCAGCAGTTCGGGGACAGGGATTAGCAATCAGCCCCAGCATTTT. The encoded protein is CASSSGTGISNQPQHF.

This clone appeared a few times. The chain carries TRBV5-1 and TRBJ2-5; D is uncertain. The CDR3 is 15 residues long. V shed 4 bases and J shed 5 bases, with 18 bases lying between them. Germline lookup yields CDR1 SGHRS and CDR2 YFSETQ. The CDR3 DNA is TGCGCCAGCAGCCGTGGCGCAGCCGGAACGGAGACCCAGTACTTC. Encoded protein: CASSRGAAGTETQYF.

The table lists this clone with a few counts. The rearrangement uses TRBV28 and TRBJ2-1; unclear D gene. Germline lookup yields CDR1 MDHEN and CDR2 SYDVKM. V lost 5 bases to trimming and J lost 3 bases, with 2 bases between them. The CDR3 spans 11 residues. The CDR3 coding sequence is TGTGCCAGCAGTGTCTACAATGAGCAGTTCTTC. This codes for CASSVYNEQFF.

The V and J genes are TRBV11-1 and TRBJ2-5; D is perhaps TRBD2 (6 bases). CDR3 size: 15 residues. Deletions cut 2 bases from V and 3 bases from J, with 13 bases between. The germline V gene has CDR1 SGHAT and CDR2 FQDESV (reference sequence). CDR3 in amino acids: CASSLSAGPEETQYF. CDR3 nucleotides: TGTGCCAGCAGCTTATCGGCGGGGCCCGAAGAGACCCAGTACTTC.

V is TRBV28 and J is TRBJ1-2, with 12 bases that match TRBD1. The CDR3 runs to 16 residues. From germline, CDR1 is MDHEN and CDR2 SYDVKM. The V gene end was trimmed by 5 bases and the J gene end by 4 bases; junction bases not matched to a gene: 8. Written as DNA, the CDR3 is TGTGCCAGCAGTAGCTCCGGGACAGGGGGCGCCTATGGCTACACCTTC. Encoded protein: CASSSSGTGGAYGYTF.